In this sample, the clone carrying this T cell receptor beta chain turned up a few times. Trimming left V 1 base short and J 14 bases short, with 20 bases between. The CDR3 totals 14 residues. CDR1 is SGHDT and CDR2 is YYEEEE in the germline V gene. These data are taken from a study of glioma-infiltrating T cells. The iRepertoire nested amplicon-rescue multiplex PCR amplified TCR alpha and beta CDR3s from RNA. TCRdb re-called the multiplex PCR reads with MiXCR, one entry per CDR3 protein. The repertoire holds approximately 110,000 distinct CDR3 sequences, 20% to 25% seen once, with about 15% in the top ten.

The V gene is TRBV5-6, the J gene TRBJ2-3; TRBD2 is a possible D gene (6 bases). The source of this sequence is a human donor with low-grade glioma or glioblastoma, undergoing nonglioma brain surgery, or in good health (not recorded which). Input material: glioma tissue, nonneoplastic brain tissue, or PBMCs (not recorded which). CDR3 protein: CASSLFSGTPMAYF. The CDR3 DNA reads as TGTGCCAGCAGCTTGTTCTCCGGGACTCCCATGGCGTATTTT.